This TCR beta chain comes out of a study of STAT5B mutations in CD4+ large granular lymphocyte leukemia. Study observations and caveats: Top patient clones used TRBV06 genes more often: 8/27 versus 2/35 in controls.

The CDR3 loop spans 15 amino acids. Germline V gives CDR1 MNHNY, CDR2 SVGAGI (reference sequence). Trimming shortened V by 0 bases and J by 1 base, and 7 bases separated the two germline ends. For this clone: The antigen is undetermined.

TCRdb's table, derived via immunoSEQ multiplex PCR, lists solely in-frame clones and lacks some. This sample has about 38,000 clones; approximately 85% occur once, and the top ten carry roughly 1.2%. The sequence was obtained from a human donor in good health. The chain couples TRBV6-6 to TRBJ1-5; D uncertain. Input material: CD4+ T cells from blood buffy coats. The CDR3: CASSYSKASNQPQHF. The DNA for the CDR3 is TGTGCCAGCAGTTACTCGAAGGCCAGCAATCAGCCCCAGCATTTT.